Listed below are T cell receptor beta chains from one sample, sequenced in a study of graft-versus-host responses after intestinal transplantation. Profiling relied on immunoSEQ multiplex PCR, and the TCRdb table lists in-frame clones only, not all of them. Among about 84,000 clones, roughly 90% were seen once, and the ten largest hold approximately 0.35%. These receptors are not linked to any known antigen. Material: unstimulated CD4+ T cells sorted from spleen or lymph node cells, obtained before transplant. The receptors derive from a human donor who was the organ donor for an intestinal transplant. Each CDR3 is given without its conserved first and last residue. Each record gives: CDR3 protein, CDR3 length, V gene.

CDR3: ASAADTQY
length: 8
V: TRBV6-1

CDR3: AISTPGLPQETQY
length: 13
V: TRBV10-3

CDR3: ASSPGRQTSTDTQY
length: 14
V: TRBV18

CDR3: ASSTRGLGNTIY
length: 12
V: TRBV7-6

CDR3: ASSMTPIRAQH
length: 11
V: TRBV19

CDR3: ASSPRGDWGEKAQY
length: 14
V: TRBV28

CDR3: ASNYRGRSNQPQH
length: 13
V: TRBV6-1

CDR3: ASSQEMSGDYNEQF
length: 14
V: TRBV14

CDR3: ASTYPYEQY
length: 9
V: TRBV28

CDR3: ATRLAGAGGELF
length: 12
V: TRBV19

CDR3: ASSLRGGWNTEAF
length: 13
V: TRBV7-3

CDR3: AREYREGPSYNEQF
length: 14
V: TRBV5-3

CDR3: ASSARLAGDEQF
length: 12
V: TRBV7-8

CDR3: ASSSVVWADSSGANVLT
length: 17
V: TRBV7-8

CDR3: ASRRQDRGSYEQY
length: 13
V: TRBV6-6

CDR3: ASTIRGLGARAF
length: 12
V: TRBV19

CDR3: ASSFSDRVQETQY
length: 13
V: TRBV28

CDR3: ASSPDRGLGGTEAF
length: 14
V: TRBV14